Shown below are 13 T cell receptor beta chains from a single sample sequenced in a study of T cells in localized non-small cell lung cancer. Produced via immunoSEQ multiplex PCR; TCRdb's table is partial and in-frame only. Here the sample spans over 70,000 clones, roughly 90% being singletons. The specimen was PBMCs, collected before any cancer treatment. These receptors all come from a woman aged 40-69 years with stage II squamous cell lung carcinoma.

The V gene is TRBV5-1, the J gene TRBJ2-6; D is ambiguous. The V and J ends lost 7 bases and 5 bases respectively, with 22 bases between them. The CDR3 has 17 amino acids. Germline V gives CDR1 SGHRS, CDR2 YFSETQ. CDR3 sequence (DNA): TGCGCCAGCCGGACCAACGGTTCACAAAGTCGGGCCAACGTCCTGACTTTC. As protein: CASRTNGSQSRANVLTF.

This rearrangement joins TRBV27 to TRBJ2-1, with TRBD1 matching 11 bases. Per germline, CDR1 MNHEY and CDR2 SMNVEV (reference sequence). The length of the CDR3 is 15 residues. V lost 0 bases, J lost 8 bases, and 3 bases stayed unmatched. The CDR3 DNA reads TGTGCCAGCAGTTTATCCGGGACAGGGGGTTATGAGCAGTTCTTC. Encoded protein: CASSLSGTGGYEQFF.

The sample holds one count of this clone. V and J are TRBV7-6 and TRBJ2-1; the D gene is possibly TRBD2 (5 bases). Germline V gene lookup returns CDR1 SGHVS and CDR2 FNYEAQ. The V and J ends lost 2 bases and 1 base respectively, with 9 bases between them. The CDR3 has 15 residues. CDR3 loop: CASSLTAESYNEQFF. CDR3 nucleotide sequence: TGTGCCAGCAGCTTAACAGCGGAGTCCTACAATGAGCAGTTCTTC.

This chain joins TRBV6-5 and TRBJ2-5, with unresolved D. The CDR3 runs to 11 residues. The V and J ends lost 4 bases and 7 bases respectively, with 7 bases between them. The V gene's germline CDR1 is MNHEY and CDR2 SVGAGI. This CDR3 is CASSFSGTQYF. CDR3 DNA: TGTGCCAGCAGTTTTTCCGGGACCCAGTACTTC.

The V and J genes are TRBV5-5 and TRBJ1-5; the match to TRBD1 covers 9 bases. V lost 3 bases and J lost 3; bases outside the gene matches: 4. CDR1 is SGHKS and CDR2 is YYEKEE in the germline V gene (reference sequence). CDR3 size: 15 residues. The DNA of the CDR3 is TGTGCCAGCAGCTCCGGGACAGGGCTCAATCAGCCCCAGCATTTT. This gives the protein CASSSGTGLNQPQHF.

The rearrangement joins TRBV6-1 to TRBJ1-5, with unresolved D. Per the germline V gene, CDR1 is MNHNS and CDR2 is SASEGT. CDR3 length: 13 residues. Trimming cost V 5 bases and J 7 bases, with 12 bases left between them. CDR3 sequence reads: CASSPNAAQPQHF. The CDR3 region has the DNA TGTGCCAGCAGTCCTAATGCCGCCCAGCCCCAGCATTTT.

This rearrangement joins TRBV23-1 to TRBJ2-2; 8 bases are shared with TRBD1. TRBV23-1 is filed as an ORF, its function uncertain. The CDR3 totals 13 residues. V shed 8 bases, J shed 1 base, and the junction held 0 bases outside the gene matches. The CDR3: CASGQGNTGELFF. In nucleotides, the CDR3 is TGCGCCAGCGGACAGGGGAACACCGGGGAGCTGTTTTTT.

V usage is TRBV5-1 and J usage is TRBJ2-2, with 8 bases that match TRBD2. Looked up from germline, CDR1 is SGHRS and CDR2 is YFSETQ. Trimming took 8 bases from V and 0 from J; bases not matched to a gene: 15. The CDR3 runs 18 residues. CDR3 in amino acids: CASSRDPGGSANTGELFF. CDR3 sequence (DNA): TGCGCCAGTTCCCGGGACCCGGGAGGGAGCGCGAACACCGGGGAGCTGTTTTTT.

This clone occurred once. The V call is TRBV6-1, the J call TRBJ1-1; no reliable D call. The CDR3 runs 14 residues. The V end lost 1 base, the J end lost 4 bases, and 10 bases lay between the germline ends. Looked up from germline, CDR1 is MNHNS and CDR2 is SASEGT. The CDR3 here is CASSEERHLTEAFF. The CDR3 nucleotides read TGTGCCAGCAGTGAAGAGAGACACCTCACTGAAGCTTTCTTT.

The V and J genes are TRBV30 and TRBJ2-2; either TRBD1 or TRBD2 may fit D (7 bases each). The germline gives CDR1 GTSNPN, CDR2 SVGIG (reference sequence). The V gene lost 2 bases and the J gene lost 6 bases, with 16 bases spanning the gap. CDR3 length: 15 amino acids. This CDR3 reads CAWSPRGGRAGELFF. The CDR3 DNA reads as TGTGCCTGGAGTCCCAGGGGGGGGCGCGCCGGGGAGCTGTTTTTT.

This rearrangement joins TRBV6-1 to TRBJ1-2; D ambiguous. Trimming removed 9 bases at V and 4 bases at J, with 9 bases between. Germline CDR1 and CDR2: MNHNS and SASEGT. This CDR3 is 11 amino acids long. CDR3 nucleotides: TGTGCCAGTGAGGGCAGCTATGGCTACACCTTC. This encodes CASEGSYGYTF.

This clone appeared a few times. The genes are TRBV27 and TRBJ1-2; tentative D call: TRBD1 (5 bases). The CDR3 has 15 residues. From germline, CDR1 is MNHEY and CDR2 SMNVEV (reference sequence). V shed 5 bases and J shed 0 bases, with 13 bases lying between them. This chain's CDR3 is CASSPPPGPNYGYTF. CDR3 in DNA: TGTGCCAGCAGTCCCCCCCCAGGGCCTAACTATGGCTACACCTTC.

This rearrangement joins TRBV6-1 to TRBJ1-2, with D unresolved. CDR3 length: 13 residues. V gave up 5 bases and J gave up 2 bases, with 9 bases separating them. Germline V gene data show CDR1 as MNHNS and CDR2 as SASEGT. Here the CDR3 reads CASSRTENYGYTF. Here the CDR3 DNA reads TGTGCCAGCAGTCGGACCGAGAACTATGGCTACACCTTC.